This T cell receptor (beta chain) was captured in a study of blood T cell repertoires in COVID-19. The wider study: There were acute and convalescent COVID-19 samples, and they came from the United States, Italy and Spain. T cells, B-cell-depleted T cells, or PBMCs supplied cDNA or gDNA.

Original processing methods: The assay estimated nucleated cells by amplifying reference gene primers. Using immunoSEQ multiplex PCR, the repertoire was profiled, and TCRdb retains in-frame clones only, with some absent. That table supplies the V and J calls and clone size; D and trimming were determined from the DNA. The data contain under 95,000 clones, about 87% of them seen just once; the ten biggest clones take up 4% to 5.5%. V shed 7 bases and J 1 base; nucleotides not matched to a gene: 9. In germline, CDR1 is SQVTM, CDR2 ANQGSEA. The CDR3 spans 14 residues. Sequenced sample: peripheral blood. The clonotype originates from a man in his forties with acute or convalescent COVID-19. The rearrangement uses TRBV29-1 and TRBJ2-7; the match to TRBD1 covers 8 bases. The CDR3, as DNA: TGCAGCGCAAAATTACAGGGGGGTTCCTACGAGCAGTACTTC. As protein: CSAKLQGGSYEQYF.